This T cell receptor (beta chain) was recorded in a study of blood T cells in healthy people across ages. Study at large: Capture via template switching afforded approximately one barcoded beta molecule per two T cells.

This clonotype was seen a handful of times. The CDR3 spans 15 residues. Trimming left V 4 bases short and J 2 bases short, with 13 bases between. From germline, CDR1 is SGHDT and CDR2 YYEEEE. Together with a sample-barcoded 5' primer, a J-beta primer mix was included in a second PCR lasting roughly 6 to 12 cycles. Every molecule of cDNA carried a tag from a template-switch adaptor with 12 random nucleotides. The yield of each sample was at least 3 million CDR3-containing paired-end reads. MiXCR, applied by TCRdb to the 5' RACE reads, yields one record per CDR3 protein. This table holds fewer than 2 million distinct CDR3 sequences, about two fifths found once.

The TCR originated in a human donor in good health. Input material: blood. This chain joins TRBV5-6 and TRBJ2-1; D gene ambiguous. This CDR3 is CASSPSIDAYNEQFF. The CDR3 DNA follows: TGTGCCAGCAGCCCCTCGATTGATGCCTACAATGAGCAGTTCTTC.